The 26 T cell receptor beta chains below were found in one sample sequenced in a study of breast tumors, draining lymph nodes, adjacent tissues. TCRdb re-analysed the multiplex PCR reads in MiXCR, keeping a single row per CDR3 protein. Of over 150,000 distinct CDR3 sequences listed, approximately 30% are singletons. Samples came from axillary lymph nodes draining the breast cancer. Sequencing was done on a sample of axillary lymph node tissue. The receptors derive from a female donor with breast cancer. Some clones in this sample may be carry-over from other donors' samples.

The table lists this clonotype with a few counts. One base away lies a much larger clone, so this may be a sequencing read error. The chain employs TRBV5-8 and TRBJ2-2; D gene uncertain. Per the germline V gene, CDR1 is SGHTS and CDR2 is YDEGEE. This CDR3 comprises 16 residues. The V end lost 4 bases, the J end lost 4 bases, and 17 bases lay between the germline ends. This CDR3 reads CASSRGRARVTGELFF. The CDR3 nucleotides read TGTGCCAGCAGCAGAGGCCGCGCCCGGGTCACCGGGGAGCTGTTTTTT.

This clonotype was seen at least ten times. Given the absence of the conserved phenylalanine or tryptophan at the CDR3 end, a read error is likely. V is TRBV20-1 and J is TRBJ2-7; D remains unclear. The CDR3 length is 11 residues. From germline, CDR1 is DFQATT and CDR2 SNEGSKA (reference sequence). Trimming pared 6 bases from V and 6 bases from J, leaving 12 bases between. CDR3 nucleotides: TGCAGTGCGGGTCCTGAGTCCGAGCAGTACCTC. This gives the protein CSAGPESEQYL.

This clonotype was counted only a few times. The genes are TRBV28 and TRBJ2-7; a weak D match, TRBD2 (6 bases). This CDR3 has 14 amino acids. V lost 4 bases and J 7 bases, leaving 17 bases between the germline ends. Looked up from germline, CDR1 is MDHEN and CDR2 is SYDVKM. The CDR3 DNA reads TGTGCCAGCAGTTACCTCCCACTAGCTTGGGAGCAGTACTTC. Its translation is CASSYLPLAWEQYF.

Many counts were recorded for this clonotype. This chain uses TRBV6-1 with TRBJ2-5, with D possibly matching TRBD2 (6 bases). Germline V lookup: CDR1 MNHNS, CDR2 SASEGT. The CDR3 is 13 amino acids. V lost 9 bases and J lost 5, with 16 bases in between. The CDR3, as DNA: TGTGCCAGTCGGGAAGGGGCGGGGGAGACCCAGTACTTC. Its translation is CASREGAGETQYF.

Concerning this clonotype itself: This may arise from a read error, as a much more abundant clone is one base away. The chain carries TRBV11-3 and TRBJ2-1, with a weak D call TRBD2 (8 bases). The V and J ends lost 4 bases and 9 bases respectively, with 25 bases between them. CDR1 SGHNT and CDR2 YENEEA come from the germline V gene. The CDR3 is 17 residues long. Written as DNA, the CDR3 is TGTGCCAGCAGCTCACTACTCGTGGGAGCGGGGGACAGTGAGCAGTTCTTC. Its protein is CASSSLLVGAGDSEQFF. Drawing the rest from reference TRBV11-3 and TRBJ2-1, the complete variable domain is EAGVVQSPRYKIIEKKQPVAFWCNPISGHNTLYWYLQNLGQGPELLIRYENEEAVDDSQLPKDRFSAERLKGVDSTLKIQPAELGDSAVYLCASSSLLVGAGDSEQFFGPGTRLTVL.

The CDR3 protein is CSALQGAQYF. The CDR3 DNA reads TGCAGTGCTCTACAAGGGGCCCAGTACTTC. J is TRBJ2-5 and V is TRBV20-1, with a possible D match to TRBD1 (5 bases). The CDR3 sequence is 10 residues long. Trimming cost V 5 bases and J 9 bases, with 10 bases left between them. Germline-derived CDR1 and CDR2 are DFQATT and SNEGSKA (reference sequence).

This clonotype was observed at least ten times. J is TRBJ2-3 and V is TRBV20-1; 11 bases align to TRBD2. Germline V CDR1 and CDR2: DFQATT, SNEGSKA (reference sequence). Unmatched junction bases numbered 7, after V lost 6 bases and J lost 2 bases. The CDR3 extends over 15 amino acids. The CDR3 spells CSAAGLAGLTDTQYF. In nucleotides, the CDR3 is TGCAGTGCAGCCGGACTAGCGGGCCTCACAGATACGCAGTATTTT.

This clonotype has ten or more counts. J is TRBJ2-1 and V is TRBV6-1; unclear D gene. Trimming removed 3 bases at V and 7 bases at J, with 13 bases between. The germline V gene encodes CDR1 MNHNS and CDR2 SASEGT. The CDR3 totals 14 residues. The CDR3: CASSDRSPRNEQFF. The CDR3 DNA reads TGTGCCAGCAGTGACCGCAGCCCTCGGAATGAGCAGTTCTTC.

The chain links TRBV5-1 to TRBJ1-1; D not certain. This CDR3 is 13 amino acids long. The germline CDR1 and CDR2 sequences are SGHRS and YFSETQ. With 6 bases removed from V and 1 base from J, the gap between germline ends came to 10 bases. CDR3 residues: CASTSRQNTEAFF. CDR3 nucleotide sequence: TGCGCCAGCACCTCCAGGCAGAACACTGAAGCTTTCTTT.

Of note for this clonotype: In this CDR3 the conserved last residue, phenylalanine or tryptophan, is missing, so a read error is likely. The chain has TRBV7-9 and TRBJ1-2; the D gene is possibly TRBD1 (5 bases). This CDR3 spans 11 amino acids. In germline, CDR1 is SEHNR, CDR2 FQNEAQ (reference sequence). Trimming took 3 bases from V and 10 from J, leaving 9 bases between them. The CDR3 nucleotides read TGTGCCAGCAGCTTCGGGGGATTCTACACCTCC. It encodes CASSFGGFYTS.

The rearrangement uses TRBV6-4 and TRBJ2-3, with 11 nucleotides matching TRBD2. Trimming took 5 bases from V and 2 from J; bases not matched to a gene: 6. CDR1 is MRHNA, CDR2 SNTAGT, per germline. This CDR3 is built from 16 residues. The CDR3 DNA reads TGTGCCAGCAGTCGCCTACTAGCGGGGGCCACAGATACGCAGTATTTT. This codes for CASSRLLAGATDTQYF.

Concerning this clonotype: This may be a read error: a much more frequent sequence differs by one nucleotide. The chain combines TRBV7-2 with TRBJ2-1; 8 bases align to TRBD2. The CDR3 contains 18 residues. Trimming at V came to 2 bases and at J to 2 bases, leaving 11 bases not matched to a gene. Per germline, CDR1 SGHTA and CDR2 FQGNSA. The CDR3 DNA sequence: TGTGCCAGCAGCTTAACCCCGGGGGGGATAGTCGCCTACAATGAGCAGTTCTTC. Protein: CASSLTPGGIVAYNEQFF.

Notes on this clonotype: A much larger clone differs by one base, so this may be a read error. V is TRBV4-2 and J is TRBJ2-1, with D maybe TRBD2 (7 bases). Judging by the DNA end, TRBJ2-7 fits better; the J call may be wrong. CDR1 is LGHNA, CDR2 YNFKEQ, per germline. The CDR3 spans 15 residues. The CDR3 sequence is CASRQPGGGAYEQYF. CDR3 bases: TGTGCCAGCAGGCAACCTGGGGGGGGCGCCTACGAGCAGTACTTC.

Ten or more counts support this clonotype. The chain couples TRBV29-1 to TRBJ1-2; D unclear. CDR1 and CDR2 (germline): SQVTM, ANQGSEA. Trimming shortened V by 5 bases and J by 5 bases, and 18 bases separated the two germline ends. The CDR3 contains 14 residues. The CDR3 sequence: CSVPGPYNSYGYTF. The CDR3 DNA reads as TGCAGCGTTCCGGGTCCTTACAACTCGTATGGCTACACCTTC.

This clonotype has at least ten counts. The chain has TRBV7-2 and TRBJ2-3; D is possibly TRBD2 (5 bases). The CDR3 sequence is 13 residues long. V shed 0 bases and J shed 6 bases, with 7 bases lying between them. The germline CDR1 and CDR2 sequences are SGHTA and FQGNSA. CDR3 protein: CASSLAGGDTQYF. The CDR3 coding sequence is TGTGCCAGCAGCTTAGCGGGCGGGGATACGCAGTATTTT.

In its sample, this clonotype was seen many times. V and J are TRBV2 and TRBJ2-2, with D perhaps assigned TRBD1 or TRBD2 (7 bases each). This CDR3 region has 16 residues. CDR1 SNHLY and CDR2 FYNNEI come from the germline V gene. V was trimmed by 3 bases and J by 0 bases, leaving 11 bases between them. The CDR3 region has the DNA TGTGCCAGCAGTGAGGGGGGGACAGCGAACACCGGGGAGCTGTTTTTT. It translates to CASSEGGTANTGELFF.

This clonotype appeared a few times. The genes are TRBV28 and TRBJ1-5; possible D gene TRBD1, 5 bases. The CDR3 totals 13 residues. V lost 6 bases and J lost 6, with 12 bases in between. CDR1 MDHEN and CDR2 SYDVKM come from the germline V gene. The CDR3 DNA follows: TGTGCCAGCAGGCCCGGGGCCGCTCAGCCCCAGCATTTT. Translating it yields CASRPGAAQPQHF. Using reference TRBV28 and TRBJ1-5 for the parts outside the CDR3, the full variable domain is DVKVTQSSRYLVKRTGEKVFLECVQDMDHENMFWYRQDPGLGLRLIYFSYDVKMKEKGDIPEGYSVSREKKERFSLILESASTNQTSMYLCASRPGAAQPQHFGDGTRLSIL.

On this clonotype itself: A much more abundant neighbour one base away suggests this may be a read error. This rearrangement joins TRBV13 to TRBJ2-1; D not resolved. This CDR3 has 13 residues. V was clipped by 1 base and J by 12 bases, with 13 bases between them. The germline gives CDR1 PRHDT, CDR2 FYEKMQ (reference sequence). CDR3 in amino acids: CASSLAPTDGQFF. Here the CDR3 DNA reads TGTGCCAGCAGCTTAGCTCCCACGGATGGGCAGTTCTTC. The variable domain in full, with the rest retrieved from reference TRBV13 and TRBJ2-1, is AAGVIQSPRHLIKEKRETATLKCYPIPRHDTVYWYQQGPGQDPQFLISFYEKMQSDKGSIPDRFSAQQFSDYHSELNMSSLELGDSALYFCASSLAPTDGQFFGPGTRLTVL.

This clonotype was observed at least ten times. This chain links TRBV12-3 or TRBV12-4 with TRBJ2-7; weak D call: TRBD1 (6 bases). CDR3 size: 14 residues. With 7 bases removed from V and 1 base from J, the gap between germline ends came to 14 bases. In DNA form, the CDR3 reads TGTGCCAGCACGGACAGCGAAATTTCCTACGAGCAGTACTTC. This translates into CASTDSEISYEQYF.

This clonotype came up many times. V gene TRBV19 combines with J gene TRBJ2-7; D uncertain. V lost 3 bases and J 1 base, leaving 13 bases between the germline ends. Germline assignment: CDR1 LNHDA and CDR2 SQIVND (reference sequence). CDR3 length: 15 residues. CDR3: CASSIPSDGSYEQYF. CDR3 in DNA: TGTGCCAGTAGTATCCCATCGGACGGATCCTACGAGCAGTACTTC.

V is TRBV4-1 and J is TRBJ1-5, with D possibly matching TRBD1 (5 bases). Germline-derived CDR1 and CDR2 are MGHRA and YSYEKL. Trimming took off 4 bases at V and 14 bases at J, with 18 bases between the two ends. The CDR3 is 13 amino acids. DNA for the CDR3: TGCGCCAGCAGCCTTGGGGGTACAAAGAACGAGCATTTT. Translation gives CASSLGGTKNEHF.

The genes are TRBV24-1 and TRBJ2-5; 16 bases agree with TRBD2. The V gene's germline CDR1 is KGHDR and CDR2 SFDVKD. Trimming took 12 bases from V and 5 from J; bases not matched to a gene: 8. This CDR3 contains 15 residues. CDR3 residues: CAGTSGRALGETQYF. DNA of the CDR3: TGTGCCGGGACTAGCGGGAGGGCCTTAGGGGAGACCCAGTACTTC.

The table lists this clonotype with many counts. V and J are TRBV7-3 and TRBJ2-1, with TRBD2 as a possible D gene (7 bases). Trimming removed 5 bases at V and 7 bases at J, with 15 bases between. Germline V gene data show CDR1 as SGHTA and CDR2 as FQGTGA. This CDR3 is 14 amino acids long. The CDR3 loop reads CASSEEGGLNEQFF. The CDR3 DNA reads TGTGCCAGCAGCGAGGAGGGGGGGTTAAATGAGCAGTTCTTC. The complete variable domain, with remaining parts taken from reference TRBV7-3 and TRBJ2-1, reads GAGVSQTPSNKVTEKGKYVELRCDPISGHTALYWYRQSLGQGPEFLIYFQGTGAADDSGLPNDRFFAVRPEGSVSTLKIQRTERGDSAVYLCASSEEGGLNEQFFGPGTRLTVL.

The chain combines TRBV12-3 or TRBV12-4 with TRBJ1-3, with no clear D. V was trimmed by 3 bases and J by 7 bases, leaving 10 bases between them. The CDR3 is 13 residues long. The chain's CDR3 is CASSFEHLNTIYF. In DNA form, the CDR3 reads TGTGCCAGCAGTTTCGAGCACCTTAACACCATATATTTT.

In its sample, this clonotype was seen many times. This chain joins TRBV19 and TRBJ1-2, with D hard to call. The CDR3 is made up of 13 amino acids. In germline, CDR1 is LNHDA, CDR2 SQIVND (reference sequence). V was trimmed by 3 bases and J by 0 bases, leaving 5 bases between them. The CDR3 region has the DNA TGTGCCAGTAGTATTAGAGCTAACTATGGCTACACCTTC. The encoded protein is CASSIRANYGYTF.

A note on this clonotype: A read error is possible here, since a much larger clone lies one base away. The V and J genes are TRBV9 and TRBJ2-1, with TRBD2 matching 9 bases. This CDR3 comprises 17 residues. V lost 4 bases to trimming and J lost 7 bases; unmatched junction nucleotides: 15. Germline CDR1 SGDLS, CDR2 YYNGEE. The CDR3, as DNA: TGTGCCAGCAGCATAACCGAGGCGGGAGGGCCCAGGAATGAGCAGTTCTTC. Translated, it gives CASSITEAGGPRNEQFF. Filled out from reference TRBV9 and TRBJ2-1, the complete variable domain reads DSGVTQTPKHLITATGQRVTLRCSPRSGDLSVYWYQQSLDQGLQFLIQYYNGEERAKGNILERFSAQQFPDLHSELNLSSLELGDSALYFCASSITEAGGPRNEQFFGPGTRLTVL.